The entry below describes one T cell receptor beta chain. This sample was included in a study of blood T cell repertoires in COVID-19. About the research overall: Spain, Italy and the United States supplied samples that represented acute and convalescent COVID-19. T cells, B-cell-depleted T cells, or PBMCs supplied cDNA or gDNA.

Authors' processing steps: For nucleated cells, counts were estimated from reference gene primer amplification. Using immunoSEQ multiplex PCR, the repertoire was profiled, and TCRdb retains in-frame clones only, with some absent. V and J calls and clone size are those listed in that table; D and trimming were worked out from the DNA. The sample contains 37,000 or so clones, roughly nine tenths of which appear only once. Sequencing was carried out using peripheral blood. The clonotype was recovered from a human donor in a cohort sampled during active COVID-19.

Written as DNA, the CDR3 is TGTGCCAGCAGCCCTAGTTCGGGAATAGGGGGCTACGAGCAGTACTTC. Its protein is CASSPSSGIGGYEQYF. The chain has TRBV7-9 and TRBJ2-7, with a possible D match to TRBD1 (6 bases). The CDR3 extends over 16 amino acids. The V gene's germline CDR1 is SEHNR and CDR2 FQNEAQ (reference sequence). Between the trimmed V and J ends, which lost 5 bases and 3 bases, there was a span of 20 bases. The variable domain in full, with the rest retrieved from reference TRBV7-9 and TRBJ2-7, is DTGVSQNPRHKITKRGQNVTFRCDPISEHNRLYWYRQTLGQGPEFLTYFQNEAQLEKSRLLSDRFSAERPKGSFSTLEIQRTEQGDSAMYLCASSPSSGIGGYEQYFGPGTRLTVT.